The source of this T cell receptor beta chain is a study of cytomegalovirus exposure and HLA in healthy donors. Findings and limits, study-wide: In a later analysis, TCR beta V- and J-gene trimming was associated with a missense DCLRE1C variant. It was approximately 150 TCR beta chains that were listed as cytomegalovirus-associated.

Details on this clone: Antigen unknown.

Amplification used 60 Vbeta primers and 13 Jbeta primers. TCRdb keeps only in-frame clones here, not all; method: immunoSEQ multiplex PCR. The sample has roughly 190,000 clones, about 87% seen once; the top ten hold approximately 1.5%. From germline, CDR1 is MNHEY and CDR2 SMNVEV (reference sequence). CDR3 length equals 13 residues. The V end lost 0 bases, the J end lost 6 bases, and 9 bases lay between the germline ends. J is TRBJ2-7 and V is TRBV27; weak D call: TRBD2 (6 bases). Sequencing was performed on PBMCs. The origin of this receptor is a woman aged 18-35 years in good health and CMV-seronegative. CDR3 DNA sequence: TGTGCCAGCAGTTTATCTGGAGGGGCCGAGCAGTACTTC. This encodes CASSLSGGAEQYF.